Below are 5 T cell receptor beta chains sequenced from a single sample in a study of T cell responses to AZD1222 COVID-19 vaccine. Method: immunoSEQ multiplex PCR; TCRdb's copy keeps in-frame clones and lacks some. Found here are approximately 140,000 clones, about 91% of them singletons; the top ten hold roughly 16%. Source: peripheral blood, taken on day 0 of AZD1222 vaccination. These receptors originate from an adult in good health.

The CDR3 sequence is CASSFGLNQPQHF. The CDR3 bases are TGTGCCAGCAGCTTTGGACTGAATCAGCCCCAGCATTTT. V is TRBV7-2 and J is TRBJ1-5; D uncertain. This CDR3 spans 13 amino acids. V lost 3 bases to trimming and J lost 4 bases, with 7 bases between them. Germline V gene data show CDR1 as SGHTA and CDR2 as FQGNSA.

J is TRBJ2-5 and V is TRBV9; D is ambiguous. CDR1 and CDR2 (germline): SGDLS, YYNGEE. V lost 1 base and J 1 base, leaving 8 bases between the germline ends. The CDR3 is 14 amino acids. The CDR3 region has the DNA TGTGCCAGCAGCGTATCGCTAATCCAAGAGACCCAGTACTTC. Amino acids: CASSVSLIQETQYF.

The chain links TRBV19 to TRBJ1-4, with 9 bases aligning to TRBD1. CDR3 length: 16 amino acids. The ends lost 7 bases at V and 3 bases at J; junction bases unmatched: 9. Germline CDR1 reads LNHDA; CDR2 reads SQIVND (reference sequence). Here the CDR3 reads CASTPTRQGANEKLFF. CDR3 bases: TGTGCCAGTACCCCGACCAGACAGGGGGCTAATGAAAAACTGTTTTTT.

This clone was seen only once. This chain uses TRBV2 with TRBJ2-5, with a possible D match to TRBD2 (6 bases). Per germline, CDR1 SNHLY and CDR2 FYNNEI. The ends were cut back, 4 bases at V and 2 bases at J, with 11 bases in the middle. The CDR3 length is 14 residues. CDR3 in amino acids: CASSAGLSQETQYF. Here the CDR3 DNA reads TGTGCCAGCAGTGCGGGACTCTCACAAGAGACCCAGTACTTC.

This chain uses TRBV27 with TRBJ1-5, with 8 bases that match TRBD1. This CDR3 is built from 17 residues. The germline CDR1 and CDR2 sequences are MNHEY and SMNVEV (reference sequence). V was pared by 3 bases and J by 3 bases, with 10 bases of the junction left unmatched. The CDR3 spells CASSFRRQGSDNQPQHF. CDR3 DNA: TGTGCCAGCAGTTTCCGCCGACAGGGGTCGGACAATCAGCCCCAGCATTTT.